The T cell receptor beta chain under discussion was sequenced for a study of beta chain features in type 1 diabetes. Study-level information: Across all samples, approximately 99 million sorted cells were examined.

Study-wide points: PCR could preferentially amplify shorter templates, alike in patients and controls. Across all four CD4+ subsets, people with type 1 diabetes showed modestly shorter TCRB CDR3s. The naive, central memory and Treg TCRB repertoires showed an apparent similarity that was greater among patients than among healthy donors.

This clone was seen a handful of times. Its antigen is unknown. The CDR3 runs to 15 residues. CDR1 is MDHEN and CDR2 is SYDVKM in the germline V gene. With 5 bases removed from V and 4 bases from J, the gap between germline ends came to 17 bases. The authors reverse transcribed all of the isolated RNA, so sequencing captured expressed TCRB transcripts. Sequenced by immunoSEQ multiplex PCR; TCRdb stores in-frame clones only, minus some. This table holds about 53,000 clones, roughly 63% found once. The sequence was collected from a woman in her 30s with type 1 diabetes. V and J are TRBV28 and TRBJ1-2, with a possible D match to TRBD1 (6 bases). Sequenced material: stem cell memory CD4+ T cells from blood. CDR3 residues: CASSTRTANLYGYTF. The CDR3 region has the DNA TGTGCCAGCAGTACCCGGACAGCCAACCTCTATGGCTACACCTTC.